This passage covers 23 T cell receptor beta chains from one sample sequenced in a study of T cell changes during pregnancy in multiple sclerosis. The data were produced by immunoSEQ multiplex PCR, yet TCRdb's version contains in-frame clones alone and is incomplete. The sample records about 40,000 clones, approximately 92% being singletons. The specimen comprised peripheral blood, sampled before pregnancy. Every receptor here comes from a female donor with multiple sclerosis, enrolled in a pregnancy study.

The chain has TRBV29-1 and TRBJ2-5; 11 bases map to TRBD1. Germline trimming cut 7 bases from V and 4 bases from J; bases unmatched to any gene: 2. This CDR3 comprises 12 residues. The germline CDR1 and CDR2 sequences are SQVTM and ANQGSEA. The CDR3 is CSGGQGAETQYF. As DNA, the CDR3 is TGCAGCGGCGGACAGGGGGCAGAGACCCAGTACTTC.

The V and J genes are TRBV4-3 and TRBJ2-1; 7 bases fit TRBD2. V lost 6 bases to trimming and J lost 6 bases; unmatched junction nucleotides: 11. Looked up from germline, CDR1 is LGHNA and CDR2 is YSLEER. This CDR3 spans 15 amino acids. The CDR3 region has the DNA TGCGCCAGCAGACTAAGCGGGATGGAGGGCAATGAGCAGTTCTTC. Its translation is CASRLSGMEGNEQFF.

The DNA of the CDR3 is TGTGCCAGTAGTATCACTCCAGGGACTAATGAAAAACTGTTTTTT. This sequence encodes CASSITPGTNEKLFF. The chain combines TRBV19 with TRBJ1-4; perhaps TRBD1 as D (5 bases). V was shortened by 3 bases and J by 2 bases, with 10 bases between the two germline ends. Germline CDR1 LNHDA, CDR2 SQIVND (reference sequence). The CDR3 loop spans 15 amino acids.

CDR3 loop: CSVGGTEGYTF. The CDR3 nucleotides are TGCAGCGTTGGGGGGACAGAAGGCTACACCTTC. V gene TRBV29-1 combines with J gene TRBJ1-2; 7 bases match TRBD1. The CDR3 extends over 11 amino acids. Germline CDR1 reads SQVTM; CDR2 reads ANQGSEA. The trim removed 4 bases at V and 8 bases at J, leaving 4 bases unmatched.

The rearrangement joins TRBV5-5 to TRBJ2-7; D might be TRBD1 (6 bases). V was pared by 0 bases and J by 2 bases, with 12 bases between. The CDR3 length is 15 residues. Germline V gene lookup returns CDR1 SGHKS and CDR2 YYEKEE (reference sequence). The CDR3 protein is CASSLAQGPPYEQYF. Here the CDR3 DNA reads TGTGCCAGCAGCTTGGCACAGGGCCCCCCCTACGAGCAGTACTTC.

This clone was counted a few times. The chain combines TRBV9 with TRBJ1-1, with a tentative D call TRBD1 (6 bases). There are 14 residues in the CDR3. The germline gives CDR1 SGDLS, CDR2 YYNGEE. Trimming cost V 2 bases and J 5 bases, with 13 bases left between them. This CDR3 reads CASSVEQGGTEAFF. Here the CDR3 DNA reads TGTGCCAGCAGCGTCGAACAGGGAGGGACTGAAGCTTTCTTT.

This clone appeared a single time. This chain joins TRBV27 and TRBJ1-5, with a possible D match to TRBD1 (6 bases). Trimming removed 6 bases at V and 3 bases at J, with 15 bases between. CDR3 length equals 15 residues. From germline, CDR1 is MNHEY and CDR2 SMNVEV (reference sequence). The CDR3 bases are TGTGCCAGCAGCCCTACCAGGGACATCAATCAGCCCCAGCATTTT. This encodes CASSPTRDINQPQHF.

The gene calls are TRBV29-1 and TRBJ2-7; 7 bases are a match to TRBD2. Trimming removed 5 bases from V and 0 bases from J; junction bases left unmatched: 10. Germline V gene lookup returns CDR1 SQVTM and CDR2 ANQGSEA. CDR3 size: 15 residues. CDR3 amino acids: CSVLGGRDLSYEQYF. DNA for the CDR3: TGCAGCGTTTTAGGTGGGAGGGATCTCTCCTACGAGCAGTACTTC.

J is TRBJ2-7 and V is TRBV19; 9 bases line up with TRBD1. Germline V gene lookup returns CDR1 LNHDA and CDR2 SQIVND (reference sequence). The CDR3 consists of 14 residues. V lost 5 bases, J lost 5 bases, and 7 bases stayed unmatched. CDR3 sequence reads: CASSLTGGWHEQYF. In DNA form, the CDR3 reads TGTGCCAGTAGTTTAACAGGGGGCTGGCACGAGCAGTACTTC.

The chain has TRBV10-3 and TRBJ2-7; TRBD1 is a possible D gene (6 bases). Germline values: CDR1 ENHRY, CDR2 SYGVKD. V gave up 5 bases and J gave up 6 bases, with 11 bases separating them. The CDR3 has 12 amino acids. DNA for the CDR3: TGTGCCATCAGTCCGACAGGATCCGAGCAGTACTTC. Translated, it gives CAISPTGSEQYF.

The gene calls are TRBV5-6 and TRBJ1-5; D unresolved. The CDR3 extends over 15 amino acids. Deletions cut 1 base from V and 2 bases from J, with 10 bases between. Germline V CDR1 and CDR2: SGHDT, YYEEEE. The CDR3 region has the DNA TGTGCCAGCAGCTTGTATATCACAGGCAATCAGCCCCAGCATTTT. Amino acid sequence: CASSLYITGNQPQHF.

This chain joins TRBV7-8 and TRBJ1-4; 8 nucleotides line up with TRBD1. CDR3 length: 17 residues. Germline-derived CDR1 and CDR2 are SGHVS and FQNEAQ. J gave up 5 bases and V 1 base, and 9 bases lay outside the gene matches. The CDR3 region has the DNA TGTGCCAGCAGCTTAGGATACAGGGGGGGGGCCAATGAAAAACTGTTTTTT. This codes for CASSLGYRGGANEKLFF.

This clone was recorded only once. The chain couples TRBV30 to TRBJ2-1; maybe TRBD2 (6 bases). The CDR3 spans 14 residues. Germline-derived CDR1 and CDR2 are GTSNPN and SVGIG (reference sequence). V gave up 2 bases and J gave up 6 bases, with 14 bases separating them. In nucleotides, the CDR3 is TGTGCCTGGAGTTCGATAGCGGATTCCAATGAGCAGTTCTTC. It codes for CAWSSIADSNEQFF.

The chain combines TRBV9 with TRBJ2-2; 9 bases map to TRBD2. The CDR3 is made up of 18 amino acids. CDR1 and CDR2 (germline): SGDLS, YYNGEE. Trimming at V came to 0 bases and at J to 4 bases, leaving 10 bases not matched to a gene. CDR3 in amino acids: CASSVGLGAGGGTGELFF. CDR3 DNA: TGTGCCAGCAGCGTAGGGTTAGGAGCGGGAGGCGGCACCGGGGAGCTGTTTTTT.

The CDR3 DNA reads as TGTGCCAGCAGTTACTCGAGGGCCCCCAAGAGGTACGAGCAGTACTTC. Residues: CASSYSRAPKRYEQYF. This chain joins TRBV6-5 and TRBJ2-7; weak D call: TRBD2 (5 bases). Germline CDR1 MNHEY, CDR2 SVGAGI. Between the trimmed V and J ends, which lost 0 bases and 4 bases, there was a span of 16 bases. This CDR3 comprises 16 residues.

This chain links TRBV4-3 with TRBJ2-1, with D possibly matching TRBD2 (6 bases). The germline V and J ends were trimmed by 0 bases and 1 base, with 10 bases remaining between them. The CDR3 is 16 amino acids. Looked up from germline, CDR1 is LGHNA and CDR2 is YSLEER. The CDR3 region has the DNA TGCGCCAGCAGCCAAGAATCGGGACTGTCCTACAATGAGCAGTTCTTC. It encodes CASSQESGLSYNEQFF.

The rearrangement joins TRBV10-3 to TRBJ2-2; 10 bases agree with TRBD1. The germline CDR1 and CDR2 sequences are ENHRY and SYGVKD. The V segment lost 10 bases and the J segment 2 bases; nucleotides outside the gene matches: 16. This CDR3 spans 18 amino acids. This chain's CDR3 is CATQDPTGGPINTGELFF. The CDR3 DNA sequence: TGTGCCACCCAGGACCCGACAGGGGGCCCAATAAACACCGGGGAGCTGTTTTTT.

The V gene is TRBV7-2, the J gene TRBJ2-5; 8 positions match TRBD2. CDR3 length: 17 amino acids. J lost 2 bases, V lost 1 base, and 9 bases had no gene match. Germline V gives CDR1 SGHTA, CDR2 FQGNSA. The CDR3 protein is CASSLVPSTSVQETQYF. CDR3 DNA sequence: TGTGCCAGCAGCTTAGTTCCATCGACTAGCGTTCAAGAGACCCAGTACTTC.

V usage is TRBV11-2 and J usage is TRBJ1-1, with 11 bases aligning to TRBD1. Unmatched junction bases numbered 9, after V lost 5 bases and J lost 1 base. Germline values: CDR1 SGHAT, CDR2 FQNNGV. CDR3 length: 17 residues. The CDR3 protein is CASSGGRTGGGNTEAFF. CDR3 nucleotide sequence: TGTGCCAGCAGCGGAGGTCGGACAGGGGGCGGGAACACTGAAGCTTTCTTT.

The V call is TRBV25-1, the J call TRBJ2-3; 10 bases match TRBD2. Germline V gene data show CDR1 as MGHDK and CDR2 as SYGVNS. CDR3 length equals 15 residues. V gave up 4 bases and J gave up 2 bases; unmatched junction bases: 3. The CDR3 sequence: CASSALAGPTDTQYF. The CDR3 DNA reads as TGTGCCAGCAGTGCACTAGCGGGGCCCACAGATACGCAGTATTTT.

The chain recombines TRBV2 with TRBJ2-5; TRBD2 matches 8 bases. CDR3 length: 15 amino acids. CDR1 and CDR2 (germline): SNHLY, FYNNEI. Unmatched junction bases numbered 10, after V lost 4 bases and J lost 6 bases. The CDR3: CASSAGGRAVKTQYF. In DNA form, the CDR3 reads TGTGCCAGCAGTGCGGGGGGGAGGGCCGTGAAGACCCAGTACTTC.

The genes are TRBV30 and TRBJ1-2; 7 bases align to TRBD1. The germline CDR1 and CDR2 sequences are GTSNPN and SVGIG (reference sequence). Trimming took 5 bases from V and 4 from J; bases not matched to a gene: 4. This CDR3 has 12 residues. CDR3 DNA: TGTGCCTGGGCGGACAGGCCCTATGGCTACACCTTC. Protein product: CAWADRPYGYTF. Complete variable domain (other parts from reference TRBV30 and TRBJ1-2): SQTIHQWPATLVQPVGSPLSLECTVEGTSNPNLYWYRQAAGRGLQLLFYSVGIGQISSEVPQNLSASRPQDRQFILSSKKLLLSDSGFYLCAWADRPYGYTFGSGTRLTVV.

The chain links TRBV18 to TRBJ1-2; D is unresolved. V was pared by 0 bases and J by 5 bases, with 16 bases between. This CDR3 is 16 amino acids long. CDR1 KGHSH and CDR2 LQKENI come from the germline V gene. In nucleotides, the CDR3 is TGTGCCAGCTCACCACCGGACGGACCTGAGGGTTATGGCTACACCTTC. Translated: CASSPPDGPEGYGYTF.